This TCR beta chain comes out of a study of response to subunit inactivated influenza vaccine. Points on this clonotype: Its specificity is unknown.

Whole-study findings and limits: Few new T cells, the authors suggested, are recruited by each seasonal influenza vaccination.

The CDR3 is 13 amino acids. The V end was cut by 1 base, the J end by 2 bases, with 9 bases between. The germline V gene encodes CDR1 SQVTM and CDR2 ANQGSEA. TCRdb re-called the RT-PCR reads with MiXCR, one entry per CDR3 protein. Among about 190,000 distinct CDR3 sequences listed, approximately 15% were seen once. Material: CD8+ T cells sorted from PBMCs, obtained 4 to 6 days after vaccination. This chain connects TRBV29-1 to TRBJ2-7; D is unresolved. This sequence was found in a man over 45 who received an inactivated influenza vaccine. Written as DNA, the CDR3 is TGCAGCGTTGAAGCCGGCCCGGCCTACGAGCAGTACTTC. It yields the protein CSVEAGPAYEQYF.